The present entry profiles one T cell receptor (beta chain) with its context. TCRdb's table, derived via immunoSEQ multiplex PCR, lists solely in-frame clones and lacks some. Of under 1,100,000 clones in the sample, about 76% were seen once. CDR3 length equals 13 residues. Germline CDR1 is MNHNY and CDR2 is SVGAGI (reference sequence). With 6 bases removed from V and 4 bases from J, the gap between germline ends came to 12 bases. The entry originates in a study of shared clonotypes between healthy human individuals. What was sequenced was memory CD4+ T cells sorted from blood. This sample's subset: CD45RA-negative fraction. The sequence was collected from a young man in good health. The J gene is TRBJ1-2, the V gene TRBV6-6; no firm D call. The CDR3 loop reads CASREDGTYGYTF. The CDR3 DNA reads TGTGCCAGCAGAGAGGACGGAACCTATGGCTACACCTTC.